This section outlines one T cell receptor beta chain sequence together with its context. What it binds is unknown. Germline V gene lookup returns CDR1 SGHNT and CDR2 YYREEE (reference sequence). The V end lost 1 base, the J end lost 6 bases, and 17 bases lay between the germline ends. The CDR3 is 16 residues long. The sample belongs to a study of cytomegalovirus exposure and HLA in healthy donors. Study-level information: It was reported in a later analysis that the 100 to 150 validation repertoires used the same platform as the approximately 650 first-cohort repertoires.

Assay: immunoSEQ multiplex PCR; the TCRdb copy retains only in-frame clones and omits some. The table has 120,000 to 150,000 clones, around 88% seen once. Broader study findings: It was about 150 TCR beta chains that were listed as cytomegalovirus-associated. Generally TCR sequences proved uncommon, though certain public TCRs appeared in numerous donors.

The gene calls are TRBV5-4 and TRBJ2-1; D unclear. The sequenced material came from PBMCs. The receptor's source is a woman between 18 and 29 years old in good health and CMV-seropositive. The CDR3 loop is CASSLQDSAAINEQFF. Here the CDR3 DNA reads TGTGCCAGCAGCTTGCAAGACTCCGCAGCGATCAATGAGCAGTTCTTC.